The 9 T cell receptor beta chains below all came from one sample that was sequenced in a study of naive and memory T cell subsets. Study results and caveats: A few larger clonotypes appeared in naive repertoires, especially CD8, possibly memory cells re-expressing CD45RA.

No antigen has been identified for these receptors. Both TRBC1 and TRBC2 were covered by a beta constant-region primer of two equimolar oligonucleotides. Ligated cDNA was amplified by four rounds of PCR with nested alpha and beta constant-region primers and SP2. Each CDR3 protein is one row after TCRdb ran MiXCR on the UMI-ligation and nested PCR reads. The table includes under 150,000 distinct CDR3 sequences, about 20% detected once. Sequencing was done on a sample of naive CD8+ T cells from blood. Receptor source: a human donor in good health.

This chain links TRBV10-2 with TRBJ2-3; TRBD2 aligns across 16 bases. Germline loops: CDR1 WSHSY, CDR2 SAAADI. With V trimmed by 8 bases and J by 0 bases, 8 bases remained unmatched. This CDR3 is built from 18 residues. The CDR3 region is CASLQGTSGRASTDTQYF. DNA for the CDR3: TGCGCCAGCCTCCAGGGGACTAGCGGGAGGGCCAGCACAGATACGCAGTATTTT.

This clonotype was observed a few times. The chain combines TRBV11-3 with TRBJ2-1; TRBD1 agrees at 7 bases. This CDR3 region has 12 residues. Germline values: CDR1 SGHNT, CDR2 YENEEA. Unmatched junction bases numbered 6, after V lost 4 bases and J lost 12 bases. The CDR3 sequence: CASSCLWDRQFF. CDR3 bases: TGTGCCAGCAGCTGCTTGTGGGACAGGCAGTTCTTC.

The gene calls are TRBV27 and TRBJ2-3, with D perhaps being TRBD1 or TRBD2 (5 bases each). V lost 3 bases and J lost 4, with 14 bases in between. There are 15 residues in the CDR3. Germline loops: CDR1 MNHEY, CDR2 SMNVEV (reference sequence). CDR3 sequence reads: CASSFSPGRPDTQYF. CDR3 nucleotides: TGTGCCAGCAGTTTCAGTCCGGGGCGGCCAGATACGCAGTATTTT.

Many counts were recorded for this clonotype. The chain carries TRBV4-1 and TRBJ2-7; 7 bases agree with TRBD1. Germline V gene data show CDR1 as MGHRA and CDR2 as YSYEKL. This CDR3 contains 16 residues. Trimming removed 3 bases from V and 3 bases from J; junction bases left unmatched: 11. The CDR3 nucleotides read TGCGCCAGCAGCCACCCAGGACAGGCCGGGCACTACGAGCAGTACTTC. Amino acid sequence: CASSHPGQAGHYEQYF.

The sample holds many counts of this clonotype. V and J are TRBV12-3 or TRBV12-4 and TRBJ2-4, with D unclear. V was clipped by 3 bases and J by 3 bases, with 21 bases between them. The CDR3 runs 18 residues. The CDR3 protein is CASSFSALADDDKNIQYF. The CDR3 DNA is TGTGCCAGCAGTTTCTCGGCTTTGGCAGATGATGACAAAAACATTCAGTACTTC.

This clonotype was observed a single time. The chain uses TRBV28 and TRBJ2-1, with a weak D call TRBD1 (6 bases). The germline V gene encodes CDR1 MDHEN and CDR2 SYDVKM. Between the trimmed V and J ends, which lost 3 bases and 6 bases, there was a span of 9 bases. CDR3 length: 13 residues. CDR3 sequence (DNA): TGTGCCAGCAGTTTCGAACAGGGCAATGAGCAGTTCTTC. This codes for CASSFEQGNEQFF.

The chain links TRBV28 to TRBJ2-7; tentative D call: TRBD1 (6 bases). Germline CDR1 and CDR2: MDHEN and SYDVKM. This CDR3 comprises 14 residues. Trimming left V 7 bases short and J 1 base short, with 14 bases between. The CDR3 sequence: CASNTGTPSYEQYF. CDR3 bases: TGTGCCAGCAATACCGGGACACCTTCCTACGAGCAGTACTTC.

This clonotype was counted a few times. The rearrangement links TRBV10-3 to TRBJ2-7; tentative D call: TRBD2 (6 bases). Trimming took 3 bases from V and 6 from J, leaving 18 bases between them. The germline V gene has CDR1 ENHRY and CDR2 SYGVKD. CDR3 length: 15 residues. DNA for the CDR3: TGTGCCATCAGTGAATCCGGGGGAGTGAGGGGCGAGCAGTACTTC. Translated, it gives CAISESGGVRGEQYF.

This clonotype occurred a few times. The gene calls are TRBV5-6 and TRBJ2-7; D uncertain. Trimming took 1 base from V and 3 from J, leaving 11 bases between them. CDR1 SGHDT and CDR2 YYEEEE come from the germline V gene. The CDR3 runs 14 residues. The CDR3 protein is CASSLSRQVYEQYF. The CDR3 DNA is TGTGCCAGCAGCTTGTCCCGACAAGTCTACGAGCAGTACTTC.